What follows are 28 T cell receptor beta chains derived from one specimen sequenced in a study of radiotherapy plus CTLA-4 blockade in lung cancer. Some clones are missing from TCRdb's copy, which holds only in-frame ones; the method was immunoSEQ multiplex PCR. Found here are around 99,000 clones, around 88% of them singletons; the top ten hold 4.5% to 6%. The sequencing used peripheral blood, collected from a patient treated with radiotherapy plus ipilimumab. These TCRs come from a human donor with non-small cell lung cancer that progressed on radiotherapy plus ipilimumab.

J is TRBJ2-1 and V is TRBV7-3, with a possible D match to TRBD1 (5 bases). This CDR3 spans 15 amino acids. Trimming left V 5 bases short and J 0 bases short, with 11 bases between. The germline V gene encodes CDR1 SGHTA and CDR2 FQGTGA. For the CDR3, the DNA is TGTGCCAGCAGCCGAACAGGTCGCTCCTACAATGAGCAGTTCTTC. It yields the protein CASSRTGRSYNEQFF. Complete variable domain (other parts from reference TRBV7-3 and TRBJ2-1): GAGVSQTPSNKVTEKGKYVELRCDPISGHTALYWYRQSLGQGPEFLIYFQGTGAADDSGLPNDRFFAVRPEGSVSTLKIQRTERGDSAVYLCASSRTGRSYNEQFFGPGTRLTVL.

The chain is built from TRBV5-6 and TRBJ2-7; D is possibly TRBD1 (5 bases). The CDR3 contains 11 residues. Trimming left V 4 bases short and J 10 bases short, with 12 bases between. The germline V gene has CDR1 SGHDT and CDR2 YYEEEE. The CDR3 is CASSAETEQYF. The CDR3 nucleotides read TGTGCCAGCAGCGCCGAGACAGAACAGTACTTC.

The genes are TRBV5-8 and TRBJ1-3; D is ambiguous. V shed 5 bases and J shed 0 bases, with 9 bases lying between them. The CDR3 consists of 14 residues. Germline V lookup: CDR1 SGHTS, CDR2 YDEGEE. CDR3 region: CASRNRDSGNTIYF. The CDR3 DNA reads TGTGCCAGCAGGAATAGGGACTCTGGAAACACCATATATTTT.

The chain employs TRBV9 and TRBJ1-1; perhaps TRBD1 as D (6 bases). Trimming took 4 bases from V and 4 from J, leaving 17 bases between them. The CDR3 runs to 15 residues. From germline, CDR1 is SGDLS and CDR2 YYNGEE. In DNA, the CDR3 is TGTGCCAGCAGCCCCTTTCTAGACAGGTCCACTGAAGCTTTCTTT. It encodes CASSPFLDRSTEAFF. Full variable domain (rest looked up from reference TRBV9 and TRBJ1-1): DSGVTQTPKHLITATGQRVTLRCSPRSGDLSVYWYQQSLDQGLQFLIQYYNGEERAKGNILERFSAQQFPDLHSELNLSSLELGDSALYFCASSPFLDRSTEAFFGQGTRLTVV.

CDR3 loop: CASSVAAVSLQETQYF. In nucleotides, the CDR3 is TGTGCCAGCAGCGTAGCGGCGGTATCCCTCCAAGAGACCCAGTACTTC. The chain employs TRBV9 and TRBJ2-5; D unresolved. The CDR3 length is 16 residues. Per germline, CDR1 SGDLS and CDR2 YYNGEE. The V and J ends lost 0 bases and 1 base respectively, with 13 bases between them. Full variable domain (remainder filled in from reference TRBV9 and TRBJ2-5): DSGVTQTPKHLITATGQRVTLRCSPRSGDLSVYWYQQSLDQGLQFLIQYYNGEERAKGNILERFSAQQFPDLHSELNLSSLELGDSALYFCASSVAAVSLQETQYFGPGTRLLVL.

The CDR3 DNA reads TGTGCCTGGAGGGGAGCGGGAGGATCCTACAATGAGCAGTTCTTC. This sequence encodes CAWRGAGGSYNEQFF. The chain recombines TRBV30 with TRBJ2-1, with TRBD2 matching over 9 bases. J was trimmed by 1 base and V by 3 bases; bases with no gene match: 4. The germline CDR1 and CDR2 sequences are GTSNPN and SVGIG (reference sequence). The CDR3 is 15 amino acids.

This chain joins TRBV18 and TRBJ1-1; D unclear. The CDR3 extends over 13 amino acids. Germline lookup yields CDR1 KGHSH and CDR2 LQKENI. V was cut by 3 bases and J by 5 bases, with 10 bases left in between. The CDR3: CASSPELRTEAFF. DNA for the CDR3: TGTGCCAGCTCACCCGAATTAAGAACTGAAGCTTTCTTT.

The CDR3 sequence is CASSLGRVNRFDTEAFF. The CDR3 DNA is TGTGCCAGCAGCTTGGGCAGGGTAAATCGATTTGACACTGAAGCTTTCTTT. The gene calls are TRBV5-6 and TRBJ1-1; maybe TRBD1 (5 bases). Deletions cut 0 bases from V and 3 bases from J, with 18 bases between. The CDR3 extends over 17 amino acids. CDR1 is SGHDT, CDR2 YYEEEE, per germline. The full variable domain, rest sourced from reference TRBV5-6 and TRBJ1-1, is DAGVTQSPTHLIKTRGQQVTLRCSPKSGHDTVSWYQQALGQGPQFIFQYYEEEERQRGNFPDRFSGHQFPNYSSELNVNALLLGDSALYLCASSLGRVNRFDTEAFFGQGTRLTVV.

The chain links TRBV7-8 to TRBJ2-5, with D unresolved. Germline CDR1 reads SGHVS; CDR2 reads FQNEAQ. V lost 6 bases and J lost 3, with 14 bases in between. The CDR3 consists of 14 residues. CDR3 coding DNA: TGTGCCAGCAGTAAAGACTCGATCAAAGAGACCCAGTACTTC. Translation: CASSKDSIKETQYF.

This clone was picked up one time. The chain uses TRBV29-1 and TRBJ2-1; tentatively, D is TRBD1 or TRBD2 (5 bases each). From germline, CDR1 is SQVTM and CDR2 ANQGSEA. The CDR3 runs to 13 residues. V lost 4 bases to trimming and J lost 5 bases, with 12 bases between them. The CDR3, as DNA: TGCAGCGTTGGCAGGCAGGGAGACAATGAGCAGTTCTTC. This translates into CSVGRQGDNEQFF.

This clone is a singleton in its sample. This chain links TRBV2 with TRBJ2-2, with 8 bases identical to TRBD2. The CDR3 has 14 amino acids. V was pared by 8 bases and J by 2 bases, with 4 bases of the junction left unmatched. Germline values: CDR1 SNHLY, CDR2 FYNNEI. Here the CDR3 DNA reads TGTGCCAGCCACGGGAGGGTTAACACCGGGGAGCTGTTTTTT. It is translated as CASHGRVNTGELFF.

This chain joins TRBV29-1 and TRBJ2-3; 9 bases are shared with TRBD1. CDR3 size: 14 residues. After removal of 8 bases from V and 2 bases from J, the junction contained 8 bases not matched to a gene. Per germline, CDR1 SQVTM and CDR2 ANQGSEA. DNA for the CDR3: TGCAGCTCCCTTGGGACAGGGTCCACAGATACGCAGTATTTT. It codes for CSSLGTGSTDTQYF.

This chain uses TRBV19 with TRBJ2-7; weak D call: TRBD2 (5 bases). The V gene's germline CDR1 is LNHDA and CDR2 SQIVND (reference sequence). V was shortened by 4 bases and J by 3 bases, with 16 bases between the two germline ends. The CDR3 spans 15 residues. CDR3 sequence: CASSTTRTVIYEQYF. In DNA form, the CDR3 reads TGTGCCAGTAGTACCACTAGGACGGTCATCTACGAGCAGTACTTC.

This clone was observed once. This chain connects TRBV7-3 to TRBJ2-7; D may be TRBD2 (6 bases). V shed 4 bases and J shed 3 bases, with 13 bases lying between them. The germline CDR1 and CDR2 sequences are SGHTA and FQGTGA. This CDR3 has 14 amino acids. Here the CDR3 DNA reads TGTGCCAGCAGCTGGAGGGGACCGAACTACGAGCAGTACTTC. Protein: CASSWRGPNYEQYF. Full variable domain (missing parts from reference TRBV7-3 and TRBJ2-7): GAGVSQTPSNKVTEKGKYVELRCDPISGHTALYWYRQSLGQGPEFLIYFQGTGAADDSGLPNDRFFAVRPEGSVSTLKIQRTERGDSAVYLCASSWRGPNYEQYFGPGTRLTVT.

This chain uses TRBV19 with TRBJ2-7, with D hard to call. The V and J ends lost 4 bases and 0 bases respectively, with 10 bases between them. In germline, CDR1 is LNHDA, CDR2 SQIVND (reference sequence). The CDR3 contains 14 residues. The CDR3 is CASSTFGASYEQYF. The CDR3 region has the DNA TGTGCCAGTAGTACCTTCGGAGCCTCCTACGAGCAGTACTTC.

The gene calls are TRBV2 and TRBJ2-7, with 8 bases lining up with TRBD2. Germline CDR1 and CDR2: SNHLY and FYNNEI. After removal of 7 bases from V and 2 bases from J, the junction contained 4 bases not matched to a gene. The CDR3 is 13 residues long. The CDR3 nucleotides read TGTGCCAGCAATGACGGGAGGGCCTACGAGCAGTACTTC. Translated, it gives CASNDGRAYEQYF. The whole variable domain, filled in from reference TRBV2 and TRBJ2-7, reads EPEVTQTPSHQVTQMGQEVILRCVPISNHLYFYWYRQILGQKVEFLVSFYNNEISEKSEIFDDQFSVERPDGSNFTLKIRSTKLEDSAMYFCASNDGRAYEQYFGPGTRLTVT.

This chain uses TRBV7-8 with TRBJ2-7; 8 nucleotides match TRBD1. In germline, CDR1 is SGHVS, CDR2 FQNEAQ. V shed 3 bases, J shed 7 bases, and the junction held 8 bases outside the gene matches. CDR3 size: 14 residues. For the CDR3, the DNA is TGTGCCAGCAGCTTGACAGGGGTCCCCGCTGAGCAGTACTTC. Amino acids: CASSLTGVPAEQYF.

The chain couples TRBV2 to TRBJ1-5; no reliable D call. V gave up 3 bases and J gave up 5 bases, with 11 bases separating them. Germline V CDR1 and CDR2: SNHLY, FYNNEI. The CDR3 length is 14 residues. The CDR3 sequence: CASSEGRKDQPQHF. The CDR3, as DNA: TGTGCCAGCAGTGAGGGGAGAAAGGATCAGCCCCAGCATTTT.

The chain joins TRBV5-4 to TRBJ2-2; 16 bases align to TRBD2. Looked up from germline, CDR1 is SGHNT and CDR2 is YYREEE (reference sequence). The V gene end was trimmed by 2 bases and the J gene end by 5 bases; junction bases not matched to a gene: 9. The CDR3 is made up of 19 amino acids. Here the CDR3 reads CASSFGGLAGGPGTGELFF. The DNA for the CDR3 is TGTGCCAGCAGCTTCGGGGGACTAGCGGGAGGGCCAGGGACCGGGGAGCTGTTTTTT.

DNA of the CDR3: TGTGCCAGTAGTTTCCGGGACAGCGCTAACTATGGCTACACCTTC. It yields the protein CASSFRDSANYGYTF. This rearrangement joins TRBV19 to TRBJ1-2, with TRBD1 identical over 7 bases. Germline V CDR1 and CDR2: LNHDA, SQIVND (reference sequence). Losses at the gene ends were 5 bases for V and 0 bases for J; bases not matched to a gene: 6. This CDR3 is built from 15 residues.

V usage is TRBV9 and J usage is TRBJ2-1, with D perhaps matching TRBD2 (6 bases). Germline V CDR1 and CDR2: SGDLS, YYNGEE. With 0 bases removed from V and 9 bases from J, the gap between germline ends came to 7 bases. This CDR3 region has 12 residues. The CDR3 spells CASSVGSGEQFF. CDR3 DNA: TGTGCCAGCAGCGTAGGTAGCGGTGAGCAGTTCTTC.

The chain uses TRBV12-5 and TRBJ2-3; TRBD2 aligns across 7 bases. Germline V gene sequence: CDR1 LGHNT, CDR2 FRNRAP. Trimming removed 2 bases from V and 4 bases from J; junction bases left unmatched: 6. The CDR3 totals 15 residues. CDR3 in DNA: TGTGCTAGTGGTTTGAATGGCGGGAGTTCAGATACGCAGTATTTT. Its protein is CASGLNGGSSDTQYF. Using reference TRBV12-5 and TRBJ2-3 for the parts outside the CDR3, the full variable domain is DARVTQTPRHKVTEMGQEVTMRCQPILGHNTVFWYRQTMMQGLELLAYFRNRAPLDDSGMPKDRFSAEMPDATLATLKIQPSEPRDSAVYFCASGLNGGSSDTQYFGPGTRLTVL.

Concerning this clone: The final CDR3 position lacks the conserved phenylalanine or tryptophan, pointing to a likely read error. The J gene is TRBJ1-2, the V gene TRBV7-8; 8 nucleotides align to TRBD1. This CDR3 comprises 15 residues. Germline V gene data show CDR1 as SGHVS and CDR2 as FQNEAQ. V shed 5 bases, J shed 4 bases, and the junction held 9 bases outside the gene matches. CDR3: CASSRGTGPSYGYTS. The CDR3 nucleotides read TGTGCCAGCAGCAGGGGGACAGGTCCATCCTATGGCTACACCTCC.

The rearrangement joins TRBV10-1 to TRBJ1-5; D ambiguous. CDR1 is WNHNN and CDR2 is SYGVQD in the germline V gene (reference sequence). V lost 8 bases and J 4 bases, leaving 3 bases between the germline ends. The CDR3 length is 10 residues. Here the CDR3 DNA reads TGCGCCAGCCTTAATCAGCCCCAGCATTTT. This sequence encodes CASLNQPQHF.

The J gene is TRBJ2-7, the V gene TRBV5-6, with 11 positions matching TRBD2. Looked up from germline, CDR1 is SGHDT and CDR2 is YYEEEE. The CDR3 consists of 14 residues. Trimming cost V 0 bases and J 5 bases; bases outside gene matches: 1. Here the CDR3 reads CASSLGLAGHEQYF. In DNA, the CDR3 is TGTGCCAGCAGCTTGGGACTAGCGGGACACGAGCAGTACTTC.

This clone was seen just once. The J gene is TRBJ2-3, the V gene TRBV11-2; TRBD2 is a possible D gene (6 bases). The CDR3 is 15 amino acids. Trimming left V 6 bases short and J 2 bases short, with 15 bases between. Germline CDR1 is SGHAT and CDR2 is FQNNGV. DNA of the CDR3: TGTGCCAGCAGGACTGGCGGGGCTCACACAGATACGCAGTATTTT. This translates into CASRTGGAHTDTQYF. The full variable domain, in which reference TRBV11-2 and TRBJ2-3 provide the parts outside the CDR3, is EAGVAQSPRYKIIEKRQSVAFWCNPISGHATLYWYQQILGQGPKLLIQFQNNGVVDDSQLPKDRFSAERLKGVDSTLKIQPAKLEDSAVYLCASRTGGAHTDTQYFGPGTRLTVL.

The chain combines TRBV25-1 with TRBJ2-5; D may correspond to TRBD1 or TRBD2 (5 bases each). Looked up from germline, CDR1 is MGHDK and CDR2 is SYGVNS. The CDR3 is 13 residues long. Trimming pared 1 base from V and 5 bases from J, leaving 8 bases between. The DNA of the CDR3 is TGTGCCAGCAGTGAATGGGGGACCGAGACCCAGTACTTC. Translating it yields CASSEWGTETQYF.

This clone is a singleton in its sample. This chain connects TRBV6-1 to TRBJ2-1; 7 positions agree with TRBD2. The length of the CDR3 is 15 residues. Germline trimming cut 3 bases from V and 1 base from J; bases unmatched to any gene: 3. Germline V CDR1 and CDR2: MNHNS, SASEGT. Here the CDR3 DNA reads TGTGCCAGCAGTGACAGCGGGAATTCCTACAATGAGCAGTTCTTC. Its translation: CASSDSGNSYNEQFF.